The 24 T cell receptor beta chains listed next were all sequenced from one sample in a study. Each CDR3 protein is one row after TCRdb ran MiXCR on the 5' RACE reads. The sample lists some 62,000 distinct CDR3 sequences, nearly 30% occurring once. Sequencing was done on a sample of tumor-infiltrating naive CD4+ T cells sorted from the breast tumor. Specified subset: naive CD4+ T cells, CD4+CD45RA+CD25-. The origin of the receptors is a female donor with breast cancer.

The chain joins TRBV6-2 or TRBV6-3 to TRBJ2-5; the D gene is possibly TRBD2 (6 bases). Germline assignment: CDR1 MNHEY and CDR2 SVGEGT. This CDR3 is built from 14 residues. V was clipped by 4 bases and J by 5 bases, with 14 bases between them. DNA for the CDR3: TGTGCCAGCAGTTTACCCCGGGAGAGGGAGACCCAGTACTTC. Translation gives CASSLPRERETQYF.

This clonotype was seen a few times. This chain uses TRBV25-1 with TRBJ1-6, with D possibly matching TRBD1 (6 bases). Trimming shortened V by 2 bases and J by 7 bases, and 6 bases separated the two germline ends. CDR3 length: 13 amino acids. The germline V gene encodes CDR1 MGHDK and CDR2 SYGVNS. CDR3 region: CASSERGNSPLHF. In nucleotides, the CDR3 is TGTGCCAGCAGTGAAAGGGGGAATTCACCCCTCCACTTT. The entire variable domain, with the rest obtained from reference TRBV25-1 and TRBJ1-6, is as follows: EADIYQTPRYLVIGTGKKITLECSQTMGHDKMYWYQQDPGMELHLIHYSYGVNSTEKGDLSSESTVSRIRTEHFPLTLESARPSHTSQYLCASSERGNSPLHFGNGTRLTVT.

This clonotype was detected only a few times. The chain recombines TRBV20-1 with TRBJ2-1; 9 positions agree with TRBD1. This CDR3 has 12 residues. The trim removed 6 bases at V and 8 bases at J, leaving 5 bases unmatched. CDR1 and CDR2 (germline): DFQATT, SNEGSKA (reference sequence). The CDR3 DNA reads as TGCAGTGCGTCAGGGACAGGGTATGAGCAGTTCTTC. The encoded protein is CSASGTGYEQFF.

This clonotype was seen repeatedly, ten times or more. V usage is TRBV24-1 and J usage is TRBJ2-7; perhaps TRBD1 as D (5 bases). Germline V gene sequence: CDR1 KGHDR, CDR2 SFDVKD. V shed 7 bases and J shed 1 base, with 13 bases lying between them. CDR3 size: 14 residues. The CDR3 DNA reads TGTGCCACCAGAGAAGGGGTAGGTTCCTACGAGCAGTACTTC. It encodes CATREGVGSYEQYF.

The chain carries TRBV5-5 and TRBJ2-3; no definite D call. The CDR3 is made up of 14 amino acids. V was pared by 3 bases and J by 1 base, with 9 bases between. Germline V lookup: CDR1 SGHKS, CDR2 YYEKEE (reference sequence). The CDR3 nucleotides read TGTGCCAGCAGCTCGCCGTCGGGCACAGATACGCAGTATTTT. Protein product: CASSSPSGTDTQYF.

The rearrangement links TRBV30 to TRBJ1-2; weak D call: TRBD1 (6 bases). The CDR3 is 14 amino acids. V was pared by 1 base and J by 4 bases, with 13 bases between. In germline, CDR1 is GTSNPN, CDR2 SVGIG (reference sequence). The CDR3 DNA is TGTGCCTGGAGTGCAGCAGGGACAACCTATGGCTACACCTTC. Translated, it gives CAWSAAGTTYGYTF.

The chain is built from TRBV21-1 and TRBJ2-1; TRBD1 reflects the table's D call only, with no check against the DNA. TRBV21-1 is shown as a pseudogene. There are 15 residues in the CDR3. The CDR3 bases are TGTGCCAGCAGCCTCGACAGGCGTACGCTCAATGAGCAGTTCTTC. Amino acid sequence: CASSLDRRTLNEQFF.

The table lists this clonotype with many counts. The DNA of the CDR3 is TGTGCCAGCAGTTCAGTCCGGGTAACTGAAGCTTTCTTT. Translated, it gives CASSSVRVTEAFF. The chain joins TRBV7-2 to TRBJ1-1; no clear D gene. The germline gives CDR1 SGHTA, CDR2 FQGNSA. The CDR3 is 13 residues long. V was cut by 6 bases and J by 5 bases, with 13 bases left in between.

This clonotype turned up a few times. The rearrangement links TRBV18 to TRBJ2-7; D may be TRBD2 (5 bases). The V gene lost 5 bases and the J gene lost 4 bases, with 27 bases spanning the gap. There are 18 residues in the CDR3. Looked up from germline, CDR1 is KGHSH and CDR2 is LQKENI. The CDR3 reads CASSSPARAASLSYEQYF. In DNA, the CDR3 is TGTGCCAGCTCATCCCCCGCGAGGGCGGCCTCCCTCTCTTACGAGCAGTACTTC.

This clonotype turned up a few times. The chain combines TRBV10-3 with TRBJ2-3, with TRBD1 matching 8 bases. Germline trimming cut 5 bases from V and 0 bases from J; bases unmatched to any gene: 7. Germline lookup yields CDR1 ENHRY and CDR2 SYGVKD. This CDR3 region has 16 residues. The CDR3 coding sequence is TGTGCCATCAGTCTACAGGGGGATACTAGCACAGATACGCAGTATTTT. Translated: CAISLQGDTSTDTQYF.

This clonotype came up many times. The chain uses TRBV7-2 and TRBJ1-6; D remains ambiguous. The V end was cut by 0 bases, the J end by 10 bases, with 4 bases between. CDR1 is SGHTA, CDR2 FQGNSA, per germline. CDR3 length: 12 residues. The chain's CDR3 is CASSLAMSPLHF. In DNA form, the CDR3 reads TGTGCCAGCAGCTTAGCGATGTCACCCCTCCACTTT. Based on the CDR3 plus reference TRBV7-2 and TRBJ1-6, the full variable domain is GAGVSQSPSNKVTEKGKDVELRCDPISGHTALYWYRQSLGQGLEFLIYFQGNSAPDKSGLPSDRFSAERTGGSVSTLTIQRTQQEDSAVYLCASSLAMSPLHFGNGTRLTVT.

The chain is built from TRBV7-2 and TRBJ2-3, with 11 bases fitting TRBD2. Germline CDR1 is SGHTA and CDR2 is FQGNSA. The CDR3 consists of 15 residues. V was pared by 7 bases and J by 6 bases, with 9 bases of the junction left unmatched. Written as DNA, the CDR3 is TGTGCCAGCACTAGACTAGCGGGATACGTTGATACGCAGTATTTT. Its protein product is CASTRLAGYVDTQYF. The whole variable domain, filled in from reference TRBV7-2 and TRBJ2-3, reads GAGVSQSPSNKVTEKGKDVELRCDPISGHTALYWYRQSLGQGLEFLIYFQGNSAPDKSGLPSDRFSAERTGGSVSTLTIQRTQQEDSAVYLCASTRLAGYVDTQYFGPGTRLTVL.

This clonotype was seen a few times. CDR3 loop: CASSPEGNTIYF. CDR3 nucleotide sequence: TGTGCCAGCTCACCTGAGGGAAACACCATATATTTT. The V and J genes are TRBV18 and TRBJ1-3; D is unclear. V gave up 3 bases and J gave up 4 bases, with 4 bases separating them. Looked up from germline, CDR1 is KGHSH and CDR2 is LQKENI. The length of the CDR3 is 12 residues.

The V and J genes are TRBV6-1 and TRBJ2-1; 16 bases align to TRBD2. Germline CDR1 MNHNS, CDR2 SASEGT. The CDR3 contains 16 residues. J gave up 13 bases and V 4 bases, and 10 bases lay outside the gene matches. CDR3 nucleotides: TGTGCCAGCAGTGGCGCAGGGACTAGCGGGGGGGCTGAACAGTTCTTC. Protein product: CASSGAGTSGGAEQFF.

This clonotype showed up just a few times. The chain carries TRBV5-4 and TRBJ2-5; TRBD2 aligns across 9 bases. Germline V CDR1 and CDR2: SGHNT, YYREEE (reference sequence). V shed 4 bases and J 6 bases; nucleotides not matched to a gene: 7. This CDR3 comprises 14 residues. The CDR3 DNA is TGTGCCAGCAGCCGGGGACTAGCTCTGAAGACCCAGTACTTC. It translates to CASSRGLALKTQYF. The full variable domain, with the rest looked up from reference TRBV5-4 and TRBJ2-5, is ETGVTQSPTHLIKTRGQQVTLRCSSQSGHNTVSWYQQALGQGPQFIFQYYREEENGRGNFPPRFSGLQFPNYSSELNVNALELDDSALYLCASSRGLALKTQYFGPGTRLLVL.

There are many counts of this clonotype. The chain combines TRBV28 with TRBJ2-7; D may be TRBD1 (6 bases). This CDR3 has 12 residues. Germline assignment: CDR1 MDHEN and CDR2 SYDVKM. V lost 6 bases and J lost 2, with 8 bases in between. The CDR3 DNA is TGTGCCAGCAGGGGGGACACCTACGAGCAGTACTTC. This codes for CASRGDTYEQYF.

The rearrangement joins TRBV15 to TRBJ2-3; D ambiguous. Trimming shortened V by 1 base and J by 4 bases, and 24 bases separated the two germline ends. The germline V gene encodes CDR1 LNHNV and CDR2 YYDKDF (reference sequence). The CDR3 has 19 residues. The CDR3 sequence is CATSRVGGRTDQVADTQYF. DNA of the CDR3: TGTGCCACCAGCAGAGTGGGTGGGCGCACCGACCAGGTCGCAGATACGCAGTATTTT.

This rearrangement joins TRBV30 to TRBJ1-1; D is unclear. Between the trimmed V and J ends, which lost 0 bases and 7 bases, there was a span of 12 bases. The CDR3 contains 13 residues. Germline CDR1 and CDR2: GTSNPN and SVGIG (reference sequence). CDR3 nucleotides: TGTGCCTGGAGTGTATACGGACCTTATGAAGCTTTCTTT. The encoded protein is CAWSVYGPYEAFF.

The rearrangement links TRBV5-1 to TRBJ2-7, with 13 bases that match TRBD2. Unmatched junction bases numbered 3, after V lost 3 bases and J lost 6 bases. Germline V gives CDR1 SGHRS, CDR2 YFSETQ. This CDR3 is built from 14 residues. CDR3 region: CASSSGTSGAEQYF. CDR3 bases: TGCGCCAGCAGCTCCGGGACTAGCGGGGCCGAGCAGTACTTC.

The rearrangement links TRBV12-3 or TRBV12-4 to TRBJ2-4; D is uncertain. The V and J ends lost 2 bases and 8 bases respectively, with 4 bases between them. CDR3 length equals 11 residues. This CDR3 reads CASSLSDIQYF. In DNA form, the CDR3 reads TGTGCCAGCAGTTTATCAGACATTCAGTACTTC.

This clonotype has just a few counts. This chain connects TRBV27 to TRBJ1-1; TRBD1 agrees at 10 bases. Per germline, CDR1 MNHEY and CDR2 SMNVEV (reference sequence). The CDR3 contains 16 residues. V shed 5 bases, J shed 11 bases, and the junction held 17 bases outside the gene matches. CDR3 sequence reads: CASSTQTGGSPGVAFF. The CDR3 DNA is TGTGCCAGCAGTACACAGACAGGGGGCTCCCCCGGGGTGGCTTTCTTT.

At least ten counts were recorded for this clonotype. This chain joins TRBV20-1 and TRBJ1-1; D gene ambiguous. V dropped 6 bases and J dropped 6 bases, with 14 bases sitting between them. The germline V gene has CDR1 DFQATT and CDR2 SNEGSKA (reference sequence). The CDR3 length is 12 residues. Here the CDR3 DNA reads TGCAGTGCCCCGACCGGGTATTCTGAAGCTTTCTTT. Translated, it gives CSAPTGYSEAFF.

This clonotype showed up many times. The chain uses TRBV5-1 and TRBJ1-1, with no clear D. The CDR3 has 12 amino acids. The germline V gene has CDR1 SGHRS and CDR2 YFSETQ. V dropped 4 bases and J dropped 8 bases, with 12 bases sitting between them. The CDR3 DNA reads TGCGCCAGCAGCCCCGGAGGCTCCGAAGCTTTCTTT. This sequence encodes CASSPGGSEAFF.

This chain joins TRBV27 and TRBJ2-3; 10 bases are shared with TRBD2. The CDR3 contains 18 residues. The germline V gene encodes CDR1 MNHEY and CDR2 SMNVEV (reference sequence). V trimming: 5 bases; J trimming: 2 bases; junction bases outside the gene matches: 13. The CDR3, as DNA: TGTGCCAGCAGTCCTCCCTATTCGACTAGCGGGTACACAGATACGCAGTATTTT. It translates to CASSPPYSTSGYTDTQYF.